This TCR beta chain is drawn from a study of cytomegalovirus exposure and HLA in healthy donors. On the study more broadly: The roughly 130 validation repertoires used the same platform as the 600 to 750 first-cohort repertoires (as reported by a later analysis). Overall study results and limits: Among the CMV-associated chains, a few were confirmed in vitro as specific for CMV antigens. As was reported, the classifier diagnosed cytomegalovirus status with high specificity and sensitivity. There were 150 or so TCR beta chains listed as cytomegalovirus-associated.

Germline loops: CDR1 SQVTM, CDR2 ANQGSEA. V was cut by 4 bases and J by 5 bases, with 20 bases left in between. This CDR3 is built from 15 residues. Sequencing was performed with immunoSEQ multiplex PCR; in TCRdb, only in-frame clones are kept and a portion is missing. The data contain roughly 140,000 clones, about 89% of them singletons. In this sample, this clone turned up once. The antigen is unknown. The rearrangement links TRBV29-1 to TRBJ1-2, with a tentative D call TRBD1 (6 bases). Sequenced: PBMCs. The sequence was collected from a young woman in good health and CMV-seropositive. For the CDR3, the DNA is TGCAGCGTTGGTCTCGAGTCAGGGGCGAGTTATGGCTACACCTTC. Its protein product is CSVGLESGASYGYTF.